This T cell receptor (beta chain) originates from a study of technical replicates of blood from a few donors. The protocol was immunoSEQ multiplex PCR, while the TCRdb copy is restricted to in-frame clones and leaves out a portion. The sample lists about 79,000 clones, about nine tenths seen once, with over 0.35% in the top ten. The CDR3 spans 15 residues. V lost 4 bases to trimming and J lost 0 bases, with 7 bases between them. CDR1 and CDR2 (germline): MGHRA, YSYEKL. The rearrangement links TRBV4-1 to TRBJ2-6; a possible D gene is TRBD1 (5 bases). This receptor was obtained from a human donor in good health. Some clones in this sample may be carry-over from other donors' samples. Sequencing input: T cells isolated from PBMCs. The CDR3 coding sequence is TGCGCCAGCAGCCCACAGGTCTCTGGGGCCAACGTCCTGACTTTC. Amino acids: CASSPQVSGANVLTF.